The T cell receptor (beta chain) under discussion was sequenced for a study of blood T cell repertoires in COVID-19. At the level of the study: Spain, Italy and the United States supplied samples that represented acute and convalescent COVID-19.

Participants were aged about 18 to 89 years from 20 to 30 US areas. Which cohort a participant joined came from the clinical history participants gave. Trimming cost V 1 base and J 8 bases, with 17 bases left between them. The CDR3 length is 15 residues. Germline V gene sequence: CDR1 SEHNR, CDR2 FQNEAQ (reference sequence). As handled by the study authors: Estimates of nucleated cell counts were drawn from the amplification of reference gene primers. The assay was immunoSEQ multiplex PCR, and TCRdb's table has in-frame clones only and misses some. The V and J calls and the clone size are those of that table, but D and trimming were determined from the DNA. The sample consists of some 170,000 clones, less than 90% of them appearing once.

Input material: PBMCs or T cells enriched from blood (not recorded which). The J gene is TRBJ1-2, the V gene TRBV7-9; D is possibly TRBD1 (6 bases). This sequence was found in a human donor with acute COVID-19. The donor label of this sample is uncertain. In DNA, the CDR3 is TGTGCCAGCAGCTTAGTAGGGGGAGCGGGGGCAGGCTACACCTTC. Amino acid sequence: CASSLVGGAGAGYTF. The variable domain in full, completed from reference TRBV7-9 and TRBJ1-2, reads DTGVSQNPRHKITKRGQNVTFRCDPISEHNRLYWYRQTLGQGPEFLTYFQNEAQLEKSRLLSDRFSAERPKGSFSTLEIQRTEQGDSAMYLCASSLVGGAGAGYTFGSGTRLTVV.